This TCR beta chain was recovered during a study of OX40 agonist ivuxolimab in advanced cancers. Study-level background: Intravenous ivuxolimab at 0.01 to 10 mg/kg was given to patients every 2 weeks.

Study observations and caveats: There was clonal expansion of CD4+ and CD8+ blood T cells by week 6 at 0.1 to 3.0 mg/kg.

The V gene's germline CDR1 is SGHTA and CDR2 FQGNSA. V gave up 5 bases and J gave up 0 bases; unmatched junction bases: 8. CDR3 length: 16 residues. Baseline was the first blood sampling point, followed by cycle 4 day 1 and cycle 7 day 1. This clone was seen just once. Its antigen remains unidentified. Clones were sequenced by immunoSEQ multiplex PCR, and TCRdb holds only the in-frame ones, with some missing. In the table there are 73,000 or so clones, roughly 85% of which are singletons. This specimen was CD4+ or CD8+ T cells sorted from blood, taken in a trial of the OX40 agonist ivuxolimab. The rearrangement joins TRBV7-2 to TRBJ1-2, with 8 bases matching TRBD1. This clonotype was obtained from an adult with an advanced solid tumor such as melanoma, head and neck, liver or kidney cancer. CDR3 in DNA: TGTGCCAGCAGCGACGGACAGGGCGGAACTAACTATGGCTACACCTTC. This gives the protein CASSDGQGGTNYGYTF.